This TCR beta chain was documented in a study of PD-1 blockade in classical Hodgkin lymphoma (dated by TCRdb to about 2020). Context from the whole study: The study used TCR beta sequencing and CyTOF to define a peripheral blood immune signature of response to PD-1 blockade in classical Hodgkin lymphoma. Broader findings and caveats from the paper: The study was limited to a single clinical trial cohort, and causes of repertoire differences, possibly disease activity or prior therapy, remained undefined. Baseline TCR diversity was reported to be lower in newly diagnosed patients than in healthy donors, and even lower in relapsed/refractory patients.

Genomic DNA was isolated using the Qiagen DNeasy kit from unsorted PBMCs as well as from negatively selected CD4+ and CD8+ fractions. Amplification of TCR beta CDR3 regions was done by immunoSEQ multiplex PCR with primers that anneal to V and J segments. Amplification bias was minimized using a synthetic immune receptor repertoire, and residual bias was removed computationally after sequencing. In the authors' own workflow: Custom Python scripts were used to quantify repertoire diversity as the Shannon entropy index. The unsorted, CD4+ and CD8+ repertoires were each analyzed separately, with the exception of combined analyses, where CD4+ and CD8+ sequences were merged in silico. Here the immuneACCESS table is served through TCRdb, limited to in-frame sequences with V and J called. Missing clones are a known gap in these copies; in checked studies unresolved V genes cover under half, and the rest lacks a known reason. V, J and clone size are taken as reported in that table, and D and trimming were inferred from the DNA itself. Present in this sample are some 5,400 clones, roughly 90% of which were seen just once. The ten largest make up 20% to 25% of the sample.

From cysteine to phenylalanine, the CDR3 is 13 amino acids long. The sequence is cut down to CDR3 DNA, 39 bases in frame from base 1. The CDR1 and CDR2 encoded by the germline V gene are MDHEN and SYDVKM. V lost 6 bases and J lost 3 bases, and the count of bases not matched to a germline gene is 4. This clone was counted a few times. The antigen it binds to is not known. No base qualities exist here, and no much larger clone lies one base off it. This specimen's time point label, per the study, means: newly diagnosed, previously untreated cHL patient sample. A Miltenyi CD8+ T cell isolation kit was used for magnetic negative selection to purify CD8+ T cells from thawed PBMCs. As a comparison group for the relapsed/refractory trial patients, PBMCs were sequenced from patients with newly diagnosed, previously untreated classical Hodgkin lymphoma. Peripheral blood was collected in 8 mL Vacutainer Cell Preparation Tubes, from which PBMCs were isolated by centrifugation and then cryopreserved. Purified CD4+ and CD8+ fractions were prepared only for cases where an additional PBMC sample was available. Magnetically labelled cells were depleted on LS columns in a quadroMACS separator, and the flow-through was collected as the purified fraction.

The sequencing input was CD8+ T cells from blood. The V and J genes are TRBV28 and TRBJ1-2; 7 bases in the middle match TRBD1. The clonotype was recovered from a human donor with classical Hodgkin lymphoma. The CDR3 corresponds to CASSLGTDYGYTF. The sequence in DNA is TGTGCCAGCAGCCTAGGGACAGACTATGGCTACACCTTC.